This T cell receptor beta chain is from a study of shared clonotypes between healthy human individuals. Overall study: Every donor yielded three CD4 naive, three CD4 memory, two CD8 naive and one CD8 memory plate.

About this clone: Its antigen is undetermined.

The study, taken as a whole, reports: Genetic and exposure-history diversity was limited by the few donors. Clonotype sharing among donors likely depends on sequencing depth.

The assay was immunoSEQ multiplex PCR, and TCRdb's table has in-frame clones only and misses some. The sample yields around 700,000 clones, more than 70% seen once. This CDR3 is 15 amino acids long. The ends were cut back, 6 bases at V and 0 bases at J, with 14 bases in the middle. CDR1 is MNHNS, CDR2 SASEGT, per germline. This chain uses TRBV6-1 with TRBJ1-1; the D gene is possibly TRBD1 (6 bases). This TCR was sampled from a woman aged 30 to 39 in good health. Specimen: memory CD4+ T cells sorted from blood. The subset here: CD45RA-negative fraction. Here the CDR3 reads CASREQDRLNTEAFF. The CDR3 DNA sequence: TGTGCCAGCAGGGAACAGGACAGACTGAACACTGAAGCTTTCTTT.